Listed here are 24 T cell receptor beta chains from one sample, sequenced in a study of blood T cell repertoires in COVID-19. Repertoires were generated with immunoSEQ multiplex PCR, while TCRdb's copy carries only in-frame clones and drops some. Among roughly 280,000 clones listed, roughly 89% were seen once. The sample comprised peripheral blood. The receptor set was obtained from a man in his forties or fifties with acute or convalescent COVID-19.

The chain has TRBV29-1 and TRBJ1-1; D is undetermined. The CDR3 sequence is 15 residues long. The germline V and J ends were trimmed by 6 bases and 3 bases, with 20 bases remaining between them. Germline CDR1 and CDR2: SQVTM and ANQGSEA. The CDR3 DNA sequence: TGCAGCGTGATTCTAGGAGGCAGGACTTACACTGAAGCTTTCTTT. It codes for CSVILGGRTYTEAFF.

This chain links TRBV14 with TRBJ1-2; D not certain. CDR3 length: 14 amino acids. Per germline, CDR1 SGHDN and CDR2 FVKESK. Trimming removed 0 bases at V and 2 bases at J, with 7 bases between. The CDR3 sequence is CASSQDLQNYGYTF. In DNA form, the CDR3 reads TGTGCCAGCAGCCAAGATCTACAGAACTATGGCTACACCTTC.

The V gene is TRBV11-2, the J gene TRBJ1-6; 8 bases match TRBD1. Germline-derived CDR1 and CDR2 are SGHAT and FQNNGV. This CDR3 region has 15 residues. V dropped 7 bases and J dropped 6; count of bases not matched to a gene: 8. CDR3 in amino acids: CASNFQGALNSPLHF. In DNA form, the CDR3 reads TGTGCCAGCAATTTCCAGGGGGCGCTTAATTCACCCCTCCACTTT.

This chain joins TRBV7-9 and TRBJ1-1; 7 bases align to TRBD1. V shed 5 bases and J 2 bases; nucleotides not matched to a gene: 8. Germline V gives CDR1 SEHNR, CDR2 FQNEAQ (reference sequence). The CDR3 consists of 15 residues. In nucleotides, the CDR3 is TGTGCCAGCAGCATCTCCGGGACAGACAACACTGAAGCTTTCTTT. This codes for CASSISGTDNTEAFF.

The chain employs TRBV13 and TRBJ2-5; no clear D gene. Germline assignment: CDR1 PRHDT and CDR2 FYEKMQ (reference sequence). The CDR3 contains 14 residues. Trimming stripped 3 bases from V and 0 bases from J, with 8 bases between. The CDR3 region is CASSFRRNQETQYF. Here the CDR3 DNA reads TGTGCCAGCAGCTTCAGGCGAAACCAAGAGACCCAGTACTTC.

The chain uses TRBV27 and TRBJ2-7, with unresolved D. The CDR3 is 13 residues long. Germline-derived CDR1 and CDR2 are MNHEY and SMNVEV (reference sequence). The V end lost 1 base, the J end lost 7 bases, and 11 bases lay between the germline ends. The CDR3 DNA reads TGTGCCAGCAGTTTATGGGCAGGCCGGGAGCAGTACTTC. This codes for CASSLWAGREQYF.

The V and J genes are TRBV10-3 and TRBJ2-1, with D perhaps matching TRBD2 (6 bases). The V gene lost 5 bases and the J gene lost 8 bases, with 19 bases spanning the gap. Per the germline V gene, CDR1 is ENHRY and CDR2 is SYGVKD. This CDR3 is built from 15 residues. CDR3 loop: CAISLGTGVWDEQFF. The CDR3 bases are TGTGCCATCAGTCTCGGGACGGGGGTCTGGGATGAGCAGTTCTTC.

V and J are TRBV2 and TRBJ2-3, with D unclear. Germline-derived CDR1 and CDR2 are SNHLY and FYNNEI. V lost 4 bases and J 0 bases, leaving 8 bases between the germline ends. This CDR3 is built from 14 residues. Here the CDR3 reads CASSGHSSTDTQYF. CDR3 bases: TGTGCCAGCAGTGGACACTCTAGCACAGATACGCAGTATTTT.

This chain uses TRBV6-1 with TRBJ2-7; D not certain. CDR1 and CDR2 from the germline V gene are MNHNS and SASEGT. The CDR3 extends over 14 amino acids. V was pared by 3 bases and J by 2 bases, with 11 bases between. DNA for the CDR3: TGTGCCAGCAGTGATTGGCAGGCAACCTACGAGCAGTACTTC. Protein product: CASSDWQATYEQYF.

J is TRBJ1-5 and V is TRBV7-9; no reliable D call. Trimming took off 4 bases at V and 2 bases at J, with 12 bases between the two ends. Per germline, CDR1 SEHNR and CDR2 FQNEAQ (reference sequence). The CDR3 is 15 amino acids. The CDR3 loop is CASSSASGGNQPQHF. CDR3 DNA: TGTGCCAGCAGCTCGGCGTCGGGAGGCAATCAGCCCCAGCATTTT.

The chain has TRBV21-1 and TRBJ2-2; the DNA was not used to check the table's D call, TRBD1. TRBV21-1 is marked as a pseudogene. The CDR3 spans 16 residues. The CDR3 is CASSISRGRGTGELFF. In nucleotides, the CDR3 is TGTGCCAGCAGCATATCGAGGGGGCGAGGCACCGGGGAGCTGTTTTTT.

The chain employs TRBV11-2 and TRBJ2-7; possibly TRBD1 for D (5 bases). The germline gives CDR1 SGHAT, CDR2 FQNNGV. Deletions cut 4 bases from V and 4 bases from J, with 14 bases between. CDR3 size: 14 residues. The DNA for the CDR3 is TGTGCCAGCAGCTATACGTTAAAGGGGTACGAGCAGTACTTC. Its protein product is CASSYTLKGYEQYF.

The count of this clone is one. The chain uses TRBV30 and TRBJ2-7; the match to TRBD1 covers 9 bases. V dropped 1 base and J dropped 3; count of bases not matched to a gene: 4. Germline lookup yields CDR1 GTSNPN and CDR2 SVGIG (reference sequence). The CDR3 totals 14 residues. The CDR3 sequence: CAWSGGQGLYEQYF. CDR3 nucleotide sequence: TGTGCCTGGAGTGGGGGACAGGGACTCTACGAGCAGTACTTC.

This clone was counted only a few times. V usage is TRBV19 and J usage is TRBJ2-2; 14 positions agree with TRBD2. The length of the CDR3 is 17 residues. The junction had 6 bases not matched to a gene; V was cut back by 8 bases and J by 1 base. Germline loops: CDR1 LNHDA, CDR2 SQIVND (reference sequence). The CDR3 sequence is CASRRLAGGRNTGELFF. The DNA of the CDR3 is TGTGCCAGTCGGAGACTAGCGGGGGGGAGGAACACCGGGGAGCTGTTTTTT.

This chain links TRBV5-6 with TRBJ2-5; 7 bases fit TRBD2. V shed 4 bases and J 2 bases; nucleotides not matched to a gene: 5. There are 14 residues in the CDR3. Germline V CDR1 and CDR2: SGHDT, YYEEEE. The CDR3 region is CASSTGGFQETQYF. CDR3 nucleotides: TGTGCCAGCAGCACGGGGGGTTTTCAAGAGACCCAGTACTTC.

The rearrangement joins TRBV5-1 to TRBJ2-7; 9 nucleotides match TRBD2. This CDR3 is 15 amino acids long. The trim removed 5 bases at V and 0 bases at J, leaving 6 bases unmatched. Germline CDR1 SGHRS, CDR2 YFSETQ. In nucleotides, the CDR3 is TGCGCCAGCAGAGGGACTAGCTTTAGCTCCTACGAGCAGTACTTC. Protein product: CASRGTSFSSYEQYF.

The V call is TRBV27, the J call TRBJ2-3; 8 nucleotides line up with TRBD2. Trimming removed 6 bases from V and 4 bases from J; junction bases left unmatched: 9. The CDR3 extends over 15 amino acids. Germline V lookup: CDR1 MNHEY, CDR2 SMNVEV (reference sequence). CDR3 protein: CASSLGTRFPDTQYF. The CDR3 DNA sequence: TGTGCCAGCAGCCTAGGGACTAGATTTCCAGATACGCAGTATTTT.

The CDR3 nucleotides are TGCGCCAGCAGTGACGGGTTCTATGGCTACACCTTC. Translating it yields CASSDGFYGYTF. The chain has TRBV10-1 and TRBJ1-2; D is ambiguous. This CDR3 spans 12 amino acids. Trimming cost V 3 bases and J 4 bases, with 6 bases left between them. Germline CDR1 and CDR2: WNHNN and SYGVQD (reference sequence).

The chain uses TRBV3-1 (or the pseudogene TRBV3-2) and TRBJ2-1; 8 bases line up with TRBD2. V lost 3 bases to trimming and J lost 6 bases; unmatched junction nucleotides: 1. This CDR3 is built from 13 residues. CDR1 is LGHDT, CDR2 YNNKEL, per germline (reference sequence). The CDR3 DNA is TGTGCCAGCAGCCACCGGGGGGGCAATGAGCAGTTCTTC. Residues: CASSHRGGNEQFF.

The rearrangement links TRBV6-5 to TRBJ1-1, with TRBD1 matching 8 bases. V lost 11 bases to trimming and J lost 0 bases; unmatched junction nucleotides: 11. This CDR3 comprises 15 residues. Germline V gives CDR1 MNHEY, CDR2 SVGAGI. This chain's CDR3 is CAGETGATMNTEAFF. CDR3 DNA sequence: TGTGCCGGGGAGACAGGGGCGACGATGAACACTGAAGCTTTCTTT.

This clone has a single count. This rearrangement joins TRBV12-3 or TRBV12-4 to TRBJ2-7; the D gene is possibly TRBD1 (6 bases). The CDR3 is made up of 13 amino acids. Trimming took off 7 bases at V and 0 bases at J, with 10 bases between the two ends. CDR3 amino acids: CASTGTRSYEQYF. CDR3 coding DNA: TGTGCCAGCACGGGGACACGCTCCTACGAGCAGTACTTC.

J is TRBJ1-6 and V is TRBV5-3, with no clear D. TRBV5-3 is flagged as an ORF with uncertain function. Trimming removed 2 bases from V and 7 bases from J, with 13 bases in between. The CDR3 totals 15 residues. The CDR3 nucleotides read TGTGCCAGAAGCTTTTTTGACTTTGAAAATTCACCCCTCCACTTT. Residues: CARSFFDFENSPLHF.

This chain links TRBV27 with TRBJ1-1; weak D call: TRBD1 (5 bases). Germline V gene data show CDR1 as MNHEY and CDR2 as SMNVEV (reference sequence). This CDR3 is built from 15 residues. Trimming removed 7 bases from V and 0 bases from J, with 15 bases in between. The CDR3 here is CASKSAGLMNTEAFF. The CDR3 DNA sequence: TGTGCCAGCAAGTCGGCAGGGCTTATGAACACTGAAGCTTTCTTT.

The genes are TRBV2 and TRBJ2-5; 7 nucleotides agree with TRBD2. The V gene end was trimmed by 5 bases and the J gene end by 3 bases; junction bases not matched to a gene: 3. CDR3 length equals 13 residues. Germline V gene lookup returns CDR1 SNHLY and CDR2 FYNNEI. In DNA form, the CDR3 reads TGTGCCAGCAGTCTAGGACTAGAAGAGACCCAGTACTTC. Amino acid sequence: CASSLGLEETQYF.